Each of the 7 T cell receptor beta chains below was sequenced from the same sample in a study of preoperative IRX-2 immunotherapy in early breast cancer. Measured with immunoSEQ multiplex PCR; TCRdb has only the in-frame clones, and not every one. The table lists 20,000 to 30,000 clones, 90% to 95% of them singletons, with around 15% in the top ten. Specified treatment: preoperative locoregional IRX-2 cytokine immunotherapy. The sample in question was tumor tissue, obtained after IRX-2 immunotherapy. These receptors originate from a human donor with breast cancer.

The chain is built from TRBV5-4 and TRBJ2-5; possibly TRBD1 for D (6 bases). With 0 bases removed from V and 6 bases from J, the gap between germline ends came to 12 bases. The CDR3 is 14 residues long. CDR1 is SGHNT and CDR2 is YYREEE in the germline V gene (reference sequence). CDR3 nucleotides: TGTGCCAGCAGCTTGGGGGCACGGGACAAGACCCAGTACTTC. Translating gives CASSLGARDKTQYF.

The chain carries TRBV7-6 and TRBJ2-7, with D perhaps matching TRBD1 (7 bases). CDR1 SGHVS and CDR2 FNYEAQ come from the germline V gene. This CDR3 is 15 amino acids long. The V end lost 1 base, the J end lost 3 bases, and 13 bases lay between the germline ends. CDR3 sequence: CASSLGAGGLYEQYF. Written as DNA, the CDR3 is TGTGCCAGCAGCTTAGGGGCAGGGGGGCTCTACGAGCAGTACTTC. The full variable domain, its missing parts supplied by reference TRBV7-6 and TRBJ2-7, is GAGVSQSPRYKVTKRGQDVALRCDPISGHVSLYWYRQALGQGPEFLTYFNYEAQQDKSGLPNDRFSAERPEGSISTLTIQRTEQRDSAMYRCASSLGAGGLYEQYFGPGTRLTVT.

This clone appeared a single time. The chain carries TRBV6-4 and TRBJ2-7, with TRBD1 identical over 7 bases. Looked up from germline, CDR1 is MRHNA and CDR2 is SNTAGT. Trimming removed 10 bases from V and 4 bases from J; junction bases left unmatched: 10. The CDR3 contains 13 residues. The CDR3 sequence is CATPPGTEYEQYF. CDR3 nucleotides: TGTGCCACCCCTCCCGGGACAGAATACGAGCAGTACTTC.

The CDR3 here is CASSPSVTDTQYF. CDR3 sequence (DNA): TGTGCCAGCTCTCCCTCCGTTACAGATACGCAGTATTTT. V is TRBV18 and J is TRBJ2-3; D unresolved. The V end was cut by 6 bases, the J end by 3 bases, with 10 bases between. Germline V gene lookup returns CDR1 KGHSH and CDR2 LQKENI. The CDR3 extends over 13 amino acids. Full variable domain (missing parts from reference TRBV18 and TRBJ2-3): NAGVMQNPRHLVRRRGQEARLRCSPMKGHSHVYWYRQLPEEGLKFMVYLQKENIIDESGMPKERFSAEFPKEGPSILRIQQVVRGDSAAYFCASSPSVTDTQYFGPGTRLTVL.

This clone was recorded once. At one boundary the junction diverges from the germline segment, which might be a read error. The chain is built from TRBV7-7 and TRBJ2-2; D is perhaps TRBD1 or TRBD2 (5 bases each). The germline V gene has CDR1 SSHAT and CDR2 FNYEAQ (reference sequence). This CDR3 is built from 14 residues. The DNA for the CDR3 is TGTGCTAGCAGCTCCCATTTGGGGGCCGGGGAGCTGTTTTTT. Protein sequence: CASSSHLGAGELFF.

The gene calls are TRBV5-6 and TRBJ1-2, with D uncertain. CDR1 SGHDT and CDR2 YYEEEE come from the germline V gene. This CDR3 contains 14 residues. The V gene lost 0 bases and the J gene lost 2 bases, with 8 bases spanning the gap. The chain's CDR3 is CASSLARANYGYTF. CDR3 sequence (DNA): TGTGCCAGCAGCTTGGCTAGGGCGAACTATGGCTACACCTTC.

The chain recombines TRBV28 with TRBJ1-5; D gene ambiguous. V gave up 1 base and J gave up 9 bases, with 7 bases separating them. Germline V gene lookup returns CDR1 MDHEN and CDR2 SYDVKM. The CDR3 runs to 12 residues. CDR3 DNA: TGTGCCAGCAGTTTATTGGCGGTGCCCCAGCATTTT. Translated: CASSLLAVPQHF.